Included here is one TCR beta chain sequence, with context. The antigen is unknown. The entry originates in a study of CD8+ T cells in alopecia areata. CDR3 size: 13 residues. V lost 8 bases, J lost 8 bases, and 18 bases lay in between. Germline CDR1 ENHRY, CDR2 SYGVKD. Overall study findings and caveats: Sequencing of scalp samples also captures resident alphabeta T cells of normal skin. Across lesional scalp, and particularly alopecia totalis/universalis, clonality surpassed that of normal scalp.

RNA extraction was followed by reverse transcription into cDNA, which acted as the sequencing template. Measured with immunoSEQ multiplex PCR; TCRdb has only the in-frame clones, and not every one. The repertoire includes tens of thousands of clones, roughly two thirds of them detected once, and 4.5% to 5.5% sits in the top ten. For roughly 5 patients, CD4+ cells were sorted into CD25+CD127- cells. The authors sorted CD4+ and CD8+ T cells from PBMCs. This chain uses TRBV10-3 with TRBJ1-2; no definite D call. Sequencing was carried out using CD4+ Tregs sorted from blood. This receptor was identified in a human donor with alopecia areata. CDR3: CAIEDPPGSGYTF. The CDR3 nucleotides are TGTGCCATCGAAGACCCCCCTGGGAGCGGCTACACCTTC.